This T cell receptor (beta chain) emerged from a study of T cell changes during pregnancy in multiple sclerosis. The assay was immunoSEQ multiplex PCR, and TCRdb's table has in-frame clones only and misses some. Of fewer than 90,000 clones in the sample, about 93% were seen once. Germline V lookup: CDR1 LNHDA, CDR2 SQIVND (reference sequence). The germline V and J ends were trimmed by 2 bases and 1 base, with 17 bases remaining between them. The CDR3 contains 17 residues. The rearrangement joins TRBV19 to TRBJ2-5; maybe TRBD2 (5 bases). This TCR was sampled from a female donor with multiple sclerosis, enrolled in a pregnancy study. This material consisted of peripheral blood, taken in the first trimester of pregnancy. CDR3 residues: CASSIWRRPTIQETQYF. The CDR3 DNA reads TGTGCCAGTAGTATATGGCGGAGGCCGACAATCCAAGAGACCCAGTACTTC. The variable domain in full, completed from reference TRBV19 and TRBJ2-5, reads DGGITQSPKYLFRKEGQNVTLSCEQNLNHDAMYWYRQDPGQGLRLIYYSQIVNDFQKGDIAEGYSVSREKKESFPLTVTSAQKNPTAFYLCASSIWRRPTIQETQYFGPGTRLLVL.